The sequence of this T cell receptor (beta chain) was determined in a study of CD8 T cells in Susac syndrome (dated by TCRdb to between 2018 and 2021). The study in broad terms: Among the Susac syndrome patients who were sequenced, clinically active disease was present in five or six and clinical remission was observed in eight or nine. At the time of blood withdrawal, Susac syndrome patients were either therapy-naive, taking corticosteroids (with some also receiving IVIg), or on IVIg alone. Whether CD8+ T cell activation and differentiation in Susac syndrome was antigen driven was tested using repertoire sequencing. On the study overall, not on this receptor specifically: In the CD4+ T cell repertoire of Susac syndrome patients, clonal expansion was not detected. The study acknowledged that relatively few individuals were included in the TCR sequencing and HLA analysis.

Peripheral blood CD8+ and CD4+ T cells from healthy donors, Susac syndrome patients and multiple sclerosis patients were profiled using high-throughput TCR beta sequencing. The Susac syndrome patients fulfilled recently defined diagnostic criteria for definite or probable disease. CD8+ TEMRA cells were enriched by FACS, while bulk CD8+ and CD4+ T cells were purified by magnetic negative isolation. Blood was drawn into EDTA tubes, processed within 24 hours, and PBMCs were isolated by density gradient centrifugation. PBMCs destined for TCR sequencing were cryopreserved in liquid nitrogen and later thawed in a 37 °C water bath. The sorted or isolated CD4+, CD8+ and CD8+ TEMRA cells reached a purity of at least 90%. As regards this clonotype: The antigen it recognizes is unknown. One base away there is no much larger clone; base qualities are not given.

After removal of 4 bases from V and 6 bases from J, the junction retains 9 bases not matched to a gene. The CDR3 measures 15 amino acids from cysteine to phenylalanine. CDR3 DNA only is kept here, 45 bases in frame from base 1. CDR1 and CDR2, looked up from the germline V gene, are SGHRS and YFSETQ. RNA was extracted using the RNeasy kit, and about 0.45 to 1 microgram was reverse transcribed with random hexamers. The immunoSEQ multiplex PCR assay, covering 54 Vbeta and 13 Jbeta segments, was used to amplify TCR beta CDR3 regions. To correct PCR amplification bias, a synthetic template baseline was used for both primer optimization and computational correction. As for the authors' bioinformatics: Reads were assigned to V, D and J genes according to IMGT and analyzed in immunoSEQ Analyzer, with only productive sequences retained. Clonality was calculated as one minus the Shannon entropy normalized by log2 of the number of productive unique sequences. Public and private clones were assessed among the 100 most prevalent clones of each patient and control. Clones were defined as Susac-specific when absent from the healthy and MS cohorts, from 1,000 to 1,100 published viral clones and from other ImmuneACCESS disease sequences. TCRdb itself trimmed the public reads at Q25 with fastp, ran MiXCR and retained productive beta chains. Rows with a matching CDR3 protein are joined into one entry that keeps the most common DNA and genes. TCRdb assigned the V and J calls; the authors' analysis was not used. The sample contains 150,000 to 200,000 distinct CDR3 sequences, 95% to 97% of them found a single time. The ten largest clones capture 0.1% to 0.15% of the sample.

The specimen was CD4+ T cells from PBMCs. The rearranged segments are TRBV5-1 and TRBJ2-1, with 8 bases matching TRBD2. This sequence originates from a human donor with Susac syndrome. The DNA sequence follows: TGCGCCAGCAGCGCTCGGGGGGGCCGGGGCAATGAGCAGTTCTTC. The resulting protein is CASSARGGRGNEQFF.